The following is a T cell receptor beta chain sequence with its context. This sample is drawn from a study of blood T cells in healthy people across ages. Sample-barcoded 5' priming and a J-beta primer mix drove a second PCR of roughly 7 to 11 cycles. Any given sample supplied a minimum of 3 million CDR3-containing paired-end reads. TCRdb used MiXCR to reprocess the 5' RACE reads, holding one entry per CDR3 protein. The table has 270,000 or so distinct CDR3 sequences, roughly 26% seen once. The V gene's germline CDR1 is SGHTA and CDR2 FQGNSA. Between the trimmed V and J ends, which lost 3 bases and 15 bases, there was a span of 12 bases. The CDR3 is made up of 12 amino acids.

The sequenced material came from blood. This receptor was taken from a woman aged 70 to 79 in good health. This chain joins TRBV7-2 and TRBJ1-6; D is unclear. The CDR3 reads CASSFNGRVLHF. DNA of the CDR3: TGTGCCAGCAGCTTTAATGGTCGCGTCCTCCACTTT.